These T cell receptor beta chains were read from a single sample in a study of cytomegalovirus exposure and HLA in healthy donors. Repertoires were generated with immunoSEQ multiplex PCR, while TCRdb's copy carries only in-frame clones and drops some. The sample has about 140,000 clones; roughly 78% are singletons. Material for sequencing was PBMCs. These receptors all come from a female donor in good health and CMV-seronegative. Both conserved end residues are part of each CDR3. D genes are given only for firm matches. The size field is filled for only some rows; it gives once, few, many or a size class.

>TRBJ2-7|-|-|TRBV7-8
TGTGCCAGCAGCTTAGGGGGTCAGGGGTACGAGCAGTACTTC
CASSLGGQGYEQYF
>TRBJ2-5|TRBD2|few|TRBV10-2
TGCGCCAGCAGTCGGGCGGGGGGCCTCTACCAAGAGACCCAGTACTTC
CASSRAGGLYQETQYF
>TRBJ1-6|-|-|TRBV7-3
TGTGCCAGCAGCTTAATGGCGGCGAATTCACCCCTCCACTTT
CASSLMAANSPLHF
>TRBJ1-1|TRBD1|-|TRBV6-4
TGTGCCAGCAGTGATTACAAGGACAGGGGAAACACTGAAGCTTTCTTT
CASSDYKDRGNTEAFF
>TRBJ2-5|TRBD2|-|TRBV5-1
TGCGCCAGCAGCTTGGTAACTAGCGGGTCTTTCTTAGAGACCCAGTACTTC
CASSLVTSGSFLETQYF
>TRBJ2-1|-|-|TRBV19
TGTGCCAGTAGTGTGGACTGGGGCAATGAGCAGTTCTTC
CASSVDWGNEQFF
>TRBJ2-1|TRBD2|-|TRBV19
TGTGCCAGCCGTCCCGGGACTAGCGTGGATGAGCAGTTCTTC
CASRPGTSVDEQFF
>TRBJ1-6|-|-|TRBV7-9
TGTGCCAGCAGCTTTGGGGGGGCGGGGGATTCACCCCTCCACTTT
CASSFGGAGDSPLHF
>TRBJ1-2|TRBD1|-|TRBV7-2
TGTGCCATTGGCGACAGGGTCTATGGCTACACCTTC
CAIGDRVYGYTF
>TRBJ1-4|-|once|TRBV7-7
TGTGCTGTGATGCGGGGAGGCGAAAAACTGTTTTTT
CAVMRGGEKLFF
>TRBJ1-6|-|few|TRBV4-3
TGCGCCAGCAGTTTACTGAGTAATTCACCCCTCCACTTT
CASSLLSNSPLHF
>TRBJ2-7|-|-|TRBV19
TGTGCCAGTAGTCTACTTCTGGACAGCTCCTACGAGCAGTACTTC
CASSLLLDSSYEQYF
>TRBJ1-5|TRBD1|-|TRBV7-3
TGTGCCAGCAGCTTCGTCGGGGGTATAGGGGACAGGGGGAGCAATCAGCCCCAGCATTTT
CASSFVGGIGDRGSNQPQHF
>TRBJ1-6|-|-|TRBV6-1
TGTGCCAGCAGTTGGATAACAGGGATAAATTCACCCCTCCACTTT
CASSWITGINSPLHF
>TRBJ2-7|TRBD2|few|TRBV6-1
TGTGCCAGCAGTGGTCTAACGGGGGGAAACGAGCAGTACTTC
CASSGLTGGNEQYF
>TRBJ2-6|TRBD1|few|TRBV28
TGTGCCAGCAGTATACAGGGGGGAGCTGGGGCCAACGTCCTGACTTTC
CASSIQGGAGANVLTF
>TRBJ1-5|TRBD1|few|TRBV27
TGTGCCAGCGGCCCTTGGGGGACAGATCAGCCCCAGCATTTT
CASGPWGTDQPQHF